This TCR beta chain was retrieved from a study of blood T cell repertoires in COVID-19. Study summary: Spain, Italy and the United States supplied samples that represented acute and convalescent COVID-19. The analysed material was cDNA or gDNA that came from T cells, B-cell-depleted T cells, or PBMCs.

The V gene lost 6 bases and the J gene lost 7 bases, with 18 bases spanning the gap. Germline CDR1 and CDR2: GTSNPN and SVGIG (reference sequence). This CDR3 has 13 residues. This clone occurred a few times. Original processing notes: Researchers report that nucleated cell counts were estimated from reference gene primer amplification. Sequencing was performed with immunoSEQ multiplex PCR; in TCRdb, only in-frame clones are kept and a portion is missing. The DNA was the basis for D and trimming; V, J and clone size are from that table. This sample has about 94,000 clones, with 80% to 85% found just once.

This clonotype was sampled from a man aged 60-69 years with acute or convalescent COVID-19. The rearrangement uses TRBV30 and TRBJ1-2, with D uncertain. Sequenced: peripheral blood. The CDR3 DNA reads TGTGCCTGCCCCGTACGGGAGAGTCTTGGCTACACCTTC. Protein product: CACPVRESLGYTF.